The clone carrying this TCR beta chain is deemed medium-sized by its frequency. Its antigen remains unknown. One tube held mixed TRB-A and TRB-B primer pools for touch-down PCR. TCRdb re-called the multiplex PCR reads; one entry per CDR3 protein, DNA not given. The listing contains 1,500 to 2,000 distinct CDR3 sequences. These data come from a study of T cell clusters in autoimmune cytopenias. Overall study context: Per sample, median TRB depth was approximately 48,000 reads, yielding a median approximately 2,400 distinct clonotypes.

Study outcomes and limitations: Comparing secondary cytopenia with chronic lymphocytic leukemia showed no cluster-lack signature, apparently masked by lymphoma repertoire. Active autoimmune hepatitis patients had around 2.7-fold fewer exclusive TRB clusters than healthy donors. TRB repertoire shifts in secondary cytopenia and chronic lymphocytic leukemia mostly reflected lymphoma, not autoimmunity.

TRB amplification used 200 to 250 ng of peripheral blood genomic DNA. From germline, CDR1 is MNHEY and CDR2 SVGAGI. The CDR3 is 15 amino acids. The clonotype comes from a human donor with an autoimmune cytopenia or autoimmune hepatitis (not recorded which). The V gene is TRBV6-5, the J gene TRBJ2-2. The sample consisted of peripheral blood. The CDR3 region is CASSLSSFLTGELFF.